The rows below give T cell receptor beta chains drawn from one sample of a study of shared clonotypes between healthy human individuals. Some clones are missing from TCRdb's copy, which holds only in-frame ones; the method was immunoSEQ multiplex PCR. The data show 550,000 to 600,000 clones, more than 95% seen once. Sequencing input: naive CD8+ T cells sorted from blood. Receptors were obtained from a man aged 25 to 45 in good health. Each CDR3 is given with its conserved first and last residue. Fields, in order: D gene, V gene, clone size, J gene, CDR3 length, CDR3 protein, CDR3 DNA. The D gene is left open where the match is weak. Not every row has a clone size; where given, it reads once, few, many or a size class.

>.|TRBV7-6|.|TRBJ2-1|13
CASSPYGLGEQFF
TGTGCCAGCAGCCCTTACGGGCTGGGTGAGCAGTTCTTC
>TRBD1|TRBV7-2|.|TRBJ1-2|15
CASSSFGTGADGYTF
TGTGCCAGCAGCTCGTTTGGGACAGGTGCCGATGGCTACACCTTC
>TRBD1|TRBV6-5|.|TRBJ2-1|16
CASSYSSGTARHPQFF
TGTGCCAGCAGTTATTCCTCCGGGACAGCCAGACATCCGCAGTTCTTC
>.|TRBV5-1|.|TRBJ2-5|14
CASSLAGDAETQYF
TGCGCCAGCAGCTTGGCAGGGGACGCGGAGACCCAGTACTTC
>TRBD1|TRBV7-9|.|TRBJ2-2|13
CARDRVNTGELFF
TGTGCCCGGGACAGGGTAAACACCGGGGAGCTGTTTTTT
>TRBD2|TRBV7-2|.|TRBJ2-7|18
CASSSTWGREGSSYEQYF
TGTGCCAGCAGCTCCACCTGGGGGCGGGAGGGTAGCTCCTACGAGCAGTACTTC
>TRBD2|TRBV12-5|.|TRBJ2-5|16
CASGLFGSGREETQYF
TGTGCTAGTGGTTTGTTTGGTAGCGGGAGGGAAGAGACCCAGTACTTC
>.|TRBV7-9|.|TRBJ2-1|15
CASSLVLEGWDEQFF
TGTGCCAGCAGCTTAGTGCTCGAGGGATGGGATGAGCAGTTCTTC
>.|TRBV7-8|.|TRBJ2-3|14
CASSWGEGIDTQYF
TGTGCCAGCAGTTGGGGGGAAGGGATAGATACGCAGTATTTT
>.|TRBV27|once|TRBJ1-5|15
CASSFLLDSNQPQHF
TGTGCCAGCAGTTTCCTTCTAGATAGCAATCAGCCCCAGCATTTT
>.|TRBV7-9|.|TRBJ2-6|14
CASSVGSGANVLTF
TGTGCCAGCAGCGTGGGGTCTGGGGCCAACGTCCTGACTTTC
>TRBD2|TRBV7-3|.|TRBJ2-1|15
CASSLTSGDYNEQFF
TGTGCCAGCAGCTTGACTAGCGGAGACTACAATGAGCAGTTCTTC
>TRBD1|TRBV7-9|.|TRBJ1-4|14
CASSRDRDNEKLFF
TGTGCCAGCAGCCGGGACAGAGATAATGAAAAACTGTTTTTT
>TRBD1|TRBV7-9|.|TRBJ2-7|15
CASSPGTGPTYEQYF
TGTGCCAGCAGCCCCGGGACAGGACCCACCTACGAGCAGTACTTC
>TRBD1|TRBV6-5|.|TRBJ1-5|15
CASSSTGGSGQPQHF
TGTGCCAGCAGTTCAACAGGGGGCTCAGGACAGCCCCAGCATTTT
>.|TRBV5-1|.|TRBJ2-3|13
CASSPGQIDTQYF
TGCGCCAGCAGCCCCGGACAGATAGATACGCAGTATTTT
>TRBD1|TRBV6-5|.|TRBJ2-5|15
CASRRGTAAQETQYF
TGTGCCAGCAGACGAGGGACAGCAGCCCAAGAGACCCAGTACTTC
>.|TRBV4-1|.|TRBJ2-3|19
CASSQDPVQTSLGTDTQYF
TGCGCCAGCAGCCAAGACCCGGTTCAGACTAGTCTCGGCACAGATACGCAGTATTTT
>TRBD1|TRBV2|.|TRBJ2-7|14
CASSGDRVAYEQYF
TGTGCCAGCAGTGGGGACAGGGTCGCCTACGAGCAGTACTTC
>.|TRBV27|once|TRBJ2-1|15
CASRPGLASYNEQFF
TGTGCCAGCAGACCAGGTCTAGCGTCTTACAATGAGCAGTTCTTC
>.|TRBV5-1|.|TRBJ1-5|15
CASSLEGSDNQPQHF
TGCGCCAGCAGCTTGGAGGGTTCAGACAATCAGCCCCAGCATTTT
>.|TRBV6-5|.|TRBJ2-5|14
CASSYWQGMKTQYF
TGTGCCAGCAGTTACTGGCAGGGTATGAAGACCCAGTACTTC
>.|TRBV20-1|.|TRBJ2-1|10
CSARKNEQFF
TGCAGTGCTAGAAAGAATGAGCAGTTCTTC
>.|TRBV5-1|.|TRBJ2-3|15
CASRLLGNPQDTQYF
TGCGCCAGCAGATTGTTGGGGAATCCACAAGATACGCAGTATTTT
>TRBD1|TRBV7-4|.|TRBJ2-4|14
CASSLSDRVNIQYF
TGTGCCAGCAGCTTAAGTGACAGGGTGAACATTCAGTACTTC
>.|TRBV5-6|.|TRBJ2-3|12
CASSLSIDTQYF
TGTGCCAGCAGCTTGTCTATAGATACGCAGTATTTT
>TRBD1|TRBV7-9|.|TRBJ2-3|16
CASSPRTGRPTDTQYF
TGTGCCAGCAGCCCCCGGACAGGGCGACCCACAGATACGCAGTATTTT
>.|TRBV19|.|TRBJ1-5|14
CASSREGSNQPQHF
TGTGCCAGTAGCAGGGAGGGGAGCAATCAGCCCCAGCATTTT
>TRBD2|TRBV27|.|TRBJ2-7|17
CASSPGLSGGPRYEQYF
TGTGCCAGCAGTCCAGGATTATCGGGAGGGCCAAGATACGAGCAGTACTTC
>TRBD2|TRBV2|.|TRBJ2-5|15
CASSSVSGAGETQYF
TGTGCCAGCAGTTCCGTTAGCGGGGCGGGAGAGACCCAGTACTTC
>TRBD1|TRBV19|once|TRBJ2-3|15
CASGTGFGHTDTQYF
TGTGCCAGTGGGACAGGTTTCGGTCACACAGATACGCAGTATTTT